Only a few counts were recorded for the clone carrying this TCR beta chain. Its specificity is unknown. The record originates from a study of post-analysis software for immune sequencing data. Researchers reported that TCR beta cDNA libraries carried unique molecular identifiers. Out of roughly 0.85 to 11 million T cells, a few hundred thousand cDNA molecules were generated. MiXCR was run by TCRdb on the PCR reads, yielding one entry per CDR3 protein. The sample has 400,000 to 500,000 distinct CDR3 sequences, 39% seen once. Germline assignment: CDR1 SGHRS and CDR2 YFSETQ. The CDR3 runs 14 residues. Points from the study as a whole: Under F measure analysis, samples from one preparation batch co-clustered strongly. Patients carried four or five TRBV segments more frequently than controls did, and TRBV5-6, TRBV5-1 and TRBV20-1 were among them. Multiple sclerosis patients had significantly lower normalized Chao1 diversity than controls.

This chain uses TRBV5-1 with TRBJ2-7; D might be TRBD1 or TRBD2, each matching 5 bases. Gene TRBJ2-5 matches the end of the DNA better, so the J call may be wrong. The sequence came from a girl aged 2-10 years with multiple sclerosis. The sequencing sample was made of blood. The CDR3 loop reads CASSLEVGVKTQYF. CDR3 DNA sequence: TGCGCCAGCAGCTTGGAAGTGGGGGTAAAGACCCAGTACTTC.